This entry lists 7 T cell receptor beta chains sequenced from one sample in a study of cytomegalovirus exposure and HLA in healthy donors. PCR was performed using 60 Vbeta and 13 Jbeta primers. The assay was immunoSEQ multiplex PCR, and TCRdb's table has in-frame clones only and misses some. The sample has fewer than 250,000 clones, roughly 80% seen once. The sample comprised PBMCs. These receptors came from a male donor in good health and CMV-seropositive.

This clone turned up a few times. V and J are TRBV5-6 and TRBJ2-3; TRBD2 matches 7 bases. The CDR3 has 13 residues. CDR1 and CDR2 from the germline V gene are SGHDT and YYEEEE. V lost 4 bases, J lost 5 bases, and 4 bases stayed unmatched. The CDR3, as DNA: TGTGCCAGCAGCGCCGTAGCGGGAGATACGCAGTATTTT. This gives the protein CASSAVAGDTQYF. The full variable domain, with the rest looked up from reference TRBV5-6 and TRBJ2-3, is DAGVTQSPTHLIKTRGQQVTLRCSPKSGHDTVSWYQQALGQGPQFIFQYYEEEERQRGNFPDRFSGHQFPNYSSELNVNALLLGDSALYLCASSAVAGDTQYFGPGTRLTVL.

The chain combines TRBV15 with TRBJ2-7, with D tentatively TRBD2 (6 bases). The CDR3 runs 15 residues. V lost 2 bases, J lost 2 bases, and 13 bases lay in between. Germline V gene data show CDR1 as LNHNV and CDR2 as YYDKDF (reference sequence). This CDR3 reads CATSRLSGGAYEQYF. CDR3 DNA: TGTGCCACCAGCAGATTATCAGGCGGGGCCTACGAGCAGTACTTC. Combining the CDR3 with reference TRBV15 and TRBJ2-7 gives the whole variable domain DAMVIQNPRYQVTQFGKPVTLSCSQTLNHNVMYWYQQKSSQAPKLLFHYYDKDFNNEADTPDNFQSRRPNTSFCFLDIRSPGLGDTAMYLCATSRLSGGAYEQYFGPGTRLTVT.

V gene TRBV5-1 combines with J gene TRBJ1-2; TRBD1 might be the D (5 bases). The CDR3 runs 17 residues. Trimming pared 4 bases from V and 2 bases from J, leaving 21 bases between. Germline V lookup: CDR1 SGHRS, CDR2 YFSETQ. The CDR3 nucleotides are TGCGCCAGCAGCCCTTCGGGGGGAACCGCTTTCAACTATGGCTACACCTTC. It is translated as CASSPSGGTAFNYGYTF.

CDR3 coding DNA: TGTGCCAGCAGTTTAGTCAGGGCTGGCTACACCTTC. It translates to CASSLVRAGYTF. The rearrangement joins TRBV28 to TRBJ1-2, with D perhaps TRBD1 (5 bases). The CDR3 consists of 12 residues. From germline, CDR1 is MDHEN and CDR2 SYDVKM. V was cut by 2 bases and J by 7 bases, with 8 bases left in between.

This clone has more than one count but fewer than ten. The CDR3 DNA reads TGTGCCAGCAGCGTAGGTAATCCGGGGGCAGATACGCAGTATTTT. Translating gives CASSVGNPGADTQYF. The J gene is TRBJ2-3, the V gene TRBV9; D is perhaps TRBD2 (6 bases). There are 15 residues in the CDR3. Looked up from germline, CDR1 is SGDLS and CDR2 is YYNGEE. Deletions cut 0 bases from V and 4 bases from J, with 12 bases between.

This sequence joins TRBV4-1 and TRBJ2-1; perhaps TRBD2 as D (5 bases). V was clipped by 5 bases and J by 5 bases, with 19 bases between them. From germline, CDR1 is MGHRA and CDR2 YSYEKL. The CDR3 extends over 16 amino acids. The CDR3 protein is CASSKLLEDWNNEQFF. As DNA, the CDR3 is TGCGCCAGCAGCAAGTTGCTTGAGGACTGGAACAATGAGCAGTTCTTC.

V and J are TRBV7-2 and TRBJ2-5; D not certain. The CDR3 extends over 11 amino acids. Per the germline V gene, CDR1 is SGHTA and CDR2 is FQGNSA. Trimming pared 6 bases from V and 5 bases from J, leaving 7 bases between. This CDR3 is CASRRHETQYF. For the CDR3, the DNA is TGTGCCAGCAGGCGACATGAGACCCAGTACTTC. The full variable domain, rest sourced from reference TRBV7-2 and TRBJ2-5, is GAGVSQSPSNKVTEKGKDVELRCDPISGHTALYWYRQSLGQGLEFLIYFQGNSAPDKSGLPSDRFSAERTGGSVSTLTIQRTQQEDSAVYLCASRRHETQYFGPGTRLLVL.